The sequence of this TCR beta chain was determined in a study of blood T cell repertoires in COVID-19. Study context: The study drew acute and convalescent COVID-19 samples from the United States, Italy and Spain. Sources were T cells, B-cell-depleted T cells, or PBMCs; the material itself was cDNA or gDNA.

Source study methods: Reference gene primer amplification gave estimated nucleated cell counts. Generated by immunoSEQ multiplex PCR, the TCRdb table keeps only in-frame clones and is missing some. The DNA gave D and trimming, while V, J and clone size come from that table. This table has some 150,000 clones, about four fifths appearing once. There are 15 residues in the CDR3. Germline V lookup: CDR1 MNHEY, CDR2 SVGAGI. With V trimmed by 4 bases and J by 7 bases, 9 bases remained unmatched. Sample: peripheral blood. The V call is TRBV6-5, the J call TRBJ1-3; 8 bases match TRBD1. The sequence was collected from a man in his 70s with acute or convalescent COVID-19. The CDR3 region has the DNA TGTGCCAGCAGTTTTCCAGGGGGCAGCTGGAACACCATATATTTT. It yields the protein CASSFPGGSWNTIYF.